The 21 T cell receptor beta chains in this list originate from one sample, sequenced in a study of blood T cell repertoires in COVID-19. Some clones are missing from TCRdb's copy, which holds only in-frame ones; the method was immunoSEQ multiplex PCR. The sample contains fewer than 250,000 clones, around 86% of which appear only once. Sequencing used peripheral blood. The receptors derive from a man aged 60-69 years with acute or convalescent COVID-19.

The chain recombines TRBV6-6 with TRBJ1-3; a weak D match, TRBD1 (5 bases). The CDR3 extends over 14 amino acids. V was shortened by 2 bases and J by 6 bases, with 11 bases between the two germline ends. Germline-derived CDR1 and CDR2 are MNHNY and SVGAGI (reference sequence). The CDR3 nucleotides are TGTGCCAGCAGTTACGGCCAGGGTAAAAACACCATATATTTT. Its protein product is CASSYGQGKNTIYF.

CDR3 DNA sequence: TGTGCCAGCAGCCAAGAAAGGACAGGGCGGAACACTGAAGCTTTCTTT. This codes for CASSQERTGRNTEAFF. The chain links TRBV3-1 (or the pseudogene TRBV3-2) to TRBJ1-1; 8 bases agree with TRBD1. V was clipped by 0 bases and J by 1 base; unmatched bases: 4. Germline V CDR1 and CDR2: LGHDT, YNNKEL (reference sequence). The CDR3 runs to 16 residues.

The chain couples TRBV18 to TRBJ2-7; possible D gene TRBD2, 6 bases. V was pared by 4 bases and J by 5 bases, with 15 bases between. Germline-derived CDR1 and CDR2 are KGHSH and LQKENI. The CDR3 length is 14 residues. The chain's CDR3 is CASSRRGFGDEQYF. In DNA, the CDR3 is TGTGCCAGCTCACGACGGGGGTTTGGCGACGAGCAGTACTTC.

The count of this clone is one. This chain uses TRBV15 with TRBJ2-7; 8 positions match TRBD1. With 8 bases clipped from V and 4 bases from J, the junction kept 13 bases outside the gene matches. The CDR3 has 15 amino acids. The germline V gene has CDR1 LNHNV and CDR2 YYDKDF (reference sequence). The CDR3 DNA follows: TGTGCCACCGCGCCAGGGCGGACAGGGTCGTACGAGCAGTACTTC. It codes for CATAPGRTGSYEQYF.

This clone was seen more than once but under ten times. The rearrangement joins TRBV2 to TRBJ1-1; D is undetermined. Trimming pared 7 bases from V and 3 bases from J, leaving 15 bases between. The CDR3 is made up of 14 amino acids. Per the germline V gene, CDR1 is SNHLY and CDR2 is FYNNEI. The CDR3 is CASTPTRDHTEAFF. The CDR3 DNA reads as TGTGCCAGCACCCCTACACGGGATCACACTGAAGCTTTCTTT.

This chain joins TRBV11-2 and TRBJ1-1; D gene ambiguous. The length of the CDR3 is 12 residues. Germline assignment: CDR1 SGHAT and CDR2 FQNNGV. Trimming removed 5 bases from V and 8 bases from J, with 12 bases in between. CDR3 DNA sequence: TGTGCCAGCAGCCCCCTTGGGCGAGAAGCTTTCTTT. Its protein product is CASSPLGREAFF.

In this sample, this clone turned up once. This sequence joins TRBV5-1 and TRBJ2-3, with 14 bases aligning to TRBD2. CDR3 length: 17 residues. Germline assignment: CDR1 SGHRS and CDR2 YFSETQ. The V and J ends lost 1 base and 6 bases, in that order; junction bases with no gene match: 7. The CDR3 DNA follows: TGCGCCAGCAGCTTGTATGGGACTAGCGGGGGTCCGGATACGCAGTATTTT. Encoded protein: CASSLYGTSGGPDTQYF.

This clone has a handful of counts. CDR3 nucleotides: TGTGCCAGCAGTTTAGGGACAGGGGCCAGTAGCAATCAGCCCCAGCATTTT. Translated: CASSLGTGASSNQPQHF. The chain has TRBV28 and TRBJ1-5; TRBD1 matches at 10 bases. V dropped 2 bases and J dropped 0; count of bases not matched to a gene: 4. In germline, CDR1 is MDHEN, CDR2 SYDVKM. The CDR3 has 17 residues.

The rearrangement joins TRBV2 to TRBJ2-5; 7 bases are shared with TRBD2. V lost 6 bases and J lost 0; bases outside the gene matches: 7. This CDR3 has 15 residues. Germline CDR1 and CDR2: SNHLY and FYNNEI. The CDR3 spells CASSLGGGYQETQYF. As DNA, the CDR3 is TGTGCCAGCAGCCTTGGGGGGGGGTACCAAGAGACCCAGTACTTC.

The CDR3 sequence is CASSVTRDSSNSGNTIYF. In DNA form, the CDR3 reads TGTGCCAGCAGCGTAACCAGGGACAGTTCGAACTCTGGAAACACCATATATTTT. V is TRBV9 and J is TRBJ1-3, with 7 positions matching TRBD1. Germline V gene lookup returns CDR1 SGDLS and CDR2 YYNGEE. J was trimmed by 0 bases and V by 1 base; bases with no gene match: 10. The CDR3 length is 18 residues.

V and J are TRBV6-5 and TRBJ1-1; D gene ambiguous. This CDR3 has 16 residues. CDR1 and CDR2 from the germline V gene are MNHEY and SVGAGI. V was cut by 0 bases and J by 4 bases, with 15 bases left in between. CDR3 loop: CASSYSIPGSGTEAFF. CDR3 coding DNA: TGTGCCAGCAGTTACTCGATTCCGGGATCGGGCACTGAAGCTTTCTTT.

The chain uses TRBV28 and TRBJ2-1; 9 bases match TRBD2. The CDR3 totals 17 residues. Germline V gene data show CDR1 as MDHEN and CDR2 as SYDVKM. V shed 4 bases and J 6 bases; nucleotides not matched to a gene: 13. CDR3 nucleotides: TGTGCCAGCAGTTCCCCGATAAGCGGGGGGCCACTCAATGAGCAGTTCTTC. Protein: CASSSPISGGPLNEQFF.

The V call is TRBV5-6, the J call TRBJ2-7; TRBD1 matches 9 bases. The CDR3 extends over 13 amino acids. The germline CDR1 and CDR2 sequences are SGHDT and YYEEEE. With V trimmed by 2 bases and J by 5 bases, 2 bases remained unmatched. CDR3 protein: CASSLTGGDEQYF. CDR3 nucleotides: TGTGCCAGCAGCTTAACAGGGGGCGACGAGCAGTACTTC.

This clone came up once. The rearrangement joins TRBV5-1 to TRBJ1-3, with 7 bases aligning to TRBD1. The CDR3 runs to 15 residues. V shed 0 bases, J shed 5 bases, and the junction held 5 bases outside the gene matches. Germline V gene data show CDR1 as SGHRS and CDR2 as YFSETQ. The CDR3: CASSLGGGARNTIYF. The DNA of the CDR3 is TGCGCCAGCAGCTTGGGAGGGGGCGCGCGAAACACCATATATTTT.

The chain recombines TRBV4-2 with TRBJ1-6, with D perhaps matching TRBD1 (6 bases). The CDR3 extends over 16 amino acids. Per the germline V gene, CDR1 is LGHNA and CDR2 is YNFKEQ. V lost 3 bases, J lost 7 bases, and 16 bases lay in between. The CDR3 DNA sequence: TGTGCCAGCAGCCAGGGCCGGATCCAGGGGAATTCACCCCTCCACTTT. This sequence encodes CASSQGRIQGNSPLHF.

The table lists this clone with a few counts. The J gene is TRBJ1-5, the V gene TRBV19; TRBD1 might be the D (6 bases). Looked up from germline, CDR1 is LNHDA and CDR2 is SQIVND (reference sequence). The CDR3 runs 15 residues. The V gene lost 5 bases and the J gene lost 0 bases, with 11 bases spanning the gap. The CDR3 is CASSSDRNSNQPQHF. DNA for the CDR3: TGTGCCAGTAGTTCGGACAGAAATAGCAATCAGCCCCAGCATTTT.

The chain combines TRBV11-2 with TRBJ2-1, with D maybe TRBD1 (6 bases). Germline CDR1 is SGHAT and CDR2 is FQNNGV. CDR3 length: 17 residues. The germline V and J ends were trimmed by 5 bases and 5 bases, with 22 bases remaining between them. The CDR3 bases are TGTGCCAGCAGCCCACACCTCAGGGGTGAGACAAACAATGAGCAGTTCTTC. Residues: CASSPHLRGETNNEQFF.

The J gene is TRBJ2-1, the V gene TRBV9, with 10 bases fitting TRBD2. From germline, CDR1 is SGDLS and CDR2 YYNGEE. This CDR3 has 16 amino acids. Losses at the gene ends were 0 bases for V and 9 bases for J; bases not matched to a gene: 9. CDR3 sequence reads: CASSVEVAGGLGEQFF. CDR3 in DNA: TGTGCCAGCAGCGTAGAGGTAGCGGGGGGTCTGGGTGAGCAGTTCTTC.

The rearrangement links TRBV3-1 (or the pseudogene TRBV3-2) to TRBJ1-1, with 7 bases aligning to TRBD1. The length of the CDR3 is 17 residues. V lost 0 bases and J lost 4; bases outside the gene matches: 11. The V gene's germline CDR1 is LGHDT and CDR2 YNNKEL (reference sequence). The CDR3 region has the DNA TGTGCCAGCAGCCAAGATATTGGGACAGCGAGGGGCACTGAAGCTTTCTTT. Encoded protein: CASSQDIGTARGTEAFF.

V is TRBV14 and J is TRBJ2-3; 11 positions agree with TRBD2. V was pared by 4 bases and J by 0 bases, with 9 bases of the junction left unmatched. CDR3 size: 18 residues. CDR1 and CDR2 (germline): SGHDN, FVKESK. CDR3 nucleotides: TGTGCCAGCAGCCCTCTAGCGGGGGGCGTTTCTAGCACAGATACGCAGTATTTT. This encodes CASSPLAGGVSSTDTQYF.

CDR3 sequence reads: CASSSHRVEEKLFF. DNA of the CDR3: TGTGCCAGCAGTTCTCACAGGGTCGAAGAAAAACTGTTTTTT. This sequence joins TRBV6-2 or TRBV6-3 and TRBJ1-4; D may be TRBD1 (6 bases). CDR3 size: 14 residues. The V gene's germline CDR1 is MNHEY and CDR2 SVGEGT. The ends were cut back, 4 bases at V and 8 bases at J, with 14 bases in the middle.